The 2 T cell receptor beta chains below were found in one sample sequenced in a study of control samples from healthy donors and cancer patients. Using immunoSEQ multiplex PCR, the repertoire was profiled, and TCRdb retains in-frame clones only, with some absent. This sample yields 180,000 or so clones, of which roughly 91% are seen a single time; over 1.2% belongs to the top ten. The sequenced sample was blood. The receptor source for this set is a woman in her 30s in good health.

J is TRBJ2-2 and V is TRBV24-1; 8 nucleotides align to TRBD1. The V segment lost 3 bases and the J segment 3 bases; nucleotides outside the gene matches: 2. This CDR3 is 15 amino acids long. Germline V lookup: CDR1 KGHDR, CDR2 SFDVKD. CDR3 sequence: CATSDPGQDTGELFF. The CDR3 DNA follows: TGTGCCACCAGTGATCCGGGACAGGACACCGGGGAGCTGTTTTTT.

The chain's CDR3 is CASSRDVYEQYF. Written as DNA, the CDR3 is TGTGCCAGCAGCCGGGACGTCTACGAGCAGTACTTC. This chain uses TRBV12-3 or TRBV12-4 with TRBJ2-7; D may match TRBD1 or TRBD2 (5 bases each). The germline V and J ends were trimmed by 6 bases and 3 bases, with 9 bases remaining between them. This CDR3 spans 12 amino acids.